Presented here are 26 T cell receptor beta chains from one specimen sequenced in a study of T cells in Graves' hyperthyroidism and ophthalmopathy. Amplification targeted TCR beta CDR3 regions from RNA transcripts. TCR CDR3 underwent first-round RT-PCR with the HTBI primer set. MiXCR was run by TCRdb on the multiplex PCR reads, yielding one entry per CDR3 protein. The sample gives 650,000 to 700,000 distinct CDR3 sequences, roughly 17% of which show up once; about 16% is in the top ten. Specimen: blood. The receptors shown here come from a man between 45 and 60 years old with Graves' hyperthyroidism.

This clonotype was detected only a few times. The J gene is TRBJ2-3, the V gene TRBV18, with 10 bases fitting TRBD2. The CDR3 loop spans 18 amino acids. Germline V gene data show CDR1 as KGHSH and CDR2 as LQKENI. Trimming at V came to 0 bases and at J to 3 bases, leaving 9 bases not matched to a gene. The CDR3 DNA is TGTGCCAGCTCACCACCGAAGGGGGCTAGCGGGAGAACAGATACGCAGTATTTT. This codes for CASSPPKGASGRTDTQYF. The variable domain in full, completed from reference TRBV18 and TRBJ2-3, reads NAGVMQNPRHLVRRRGQEARLRCSPMKGHSHVYWYRQLPEEGLKFMVYLQKENIIDESGMPKERFSAEFPKEGPSILRIQQVVRGDSAAYFCASSPPKGASGRTDTQYFGPGTRLTVL.

This clonotype occurred many times. CDR3 sequence reads: CASTVAGGLNEQYF. The CDR3 DNA reads TGTGCCAGCACCGTAGCGGGAGGGCTCAACGAGCAGTACTTC. The chain is built from TRBV12-3 or TRBV12-4 and TRBJ2-7; 11 positions agree with TRBD2. V trimming: 7 bases; J trimming: 5 bases; junction bases outside the gene matches: 7. CDR3 length: 14 residues.

This clonotype has a count of ten or more. This rearrangement joins TRBV28 to TRBJ1-2, with D uncertain. V was pared by 8 bases and J by 5 bases, with 15 bases between. Germline CDR1 reads MDHEN; CDR2 reads SYDVKM. This CDR3 is 13 amino acids long. The CDR3 DNA sequence: TGTGCCAGCTACTTCGGGCAGAATTATGGCTACACCTTC. Amino acid sequence: CASYFGQNYGYTF.

At least ten counts were recorded for this clonotype. This sequence joins TRBV12-3 or TRBV12-4 and TRBJ2-3; 9 bases agree with TRBD1. CDR3 length: 15 amino acids. The J segment lost 4 bases and the V segment lost 6 bases, leaving 8 bases of the junction unmatched. CDR3 amino acids: CASRPGQGSPDTQYF. The CDR3, as DNA: TGTGCCAGCAGGCCGGGACAGGGTTCCCCAGATACGCAGTATTTT.

This clonotype was recorded at least ten times. The V gene is TRBV28, the J gene TRBJ2-7; a weak D match, TRBD1 (6 bases). The CDR3 has 14 residues. CDR1 is MDHEN, CDR2 SYDVKM, per germline. The germline V and J ends were trimmed by 2 bases and 2 bases, with 10 bases remaining between them. The DNA of the CDR3 is TGTGCCAGCAGTTTAGGGGACATGCCCTACGAGCAGTACTTC. Its translation: CASSLGDMPYEQYF.

The chain carries TRBV7-8 and TRBJ2-3; 12 bases map to TRBD2. After removal of 2 bases from V and 4 bases from J, the junction contained 7 bases not matched to a gene. Germline V gene sequence: CDR1 SGHVS, CDR2 FQNEAQ. CDR3 length: 17 residues. The CDR3 loop reads CASSLFSGLAGSDTQYF. DNA of the CDR3: TGTGCCAGCAGCTTATTCTCGGGACTAGCGGGTTCAGATACGCAGTATTTT. Full variable domain (rest looked up from reference TRBV7-8 and TRBJ2-3): GAGVSQSPRYKVAKRGQDVALRCDPISGHVSLFWYQQALGQGPEFLTYFQNEAQLDKSGLPSDRFFAERPEGSVSTLKIQRTQQEDSAVYLCASSLFSGLAGSDTQYFGPGTRLTVL.

A few counts support this clonotype. One base away lies a much larger clone, so this may be a sequencing read error. V is TRBV5-1 and J is TRBJ2-7, with 7 nucleotides matching TRBD2. Per germline, CDR1 SGHRS and CDR2 YFSETQ. V lost 0 bases and J lost 6; bases outside the gene matches: 9. This CDR3 has 15 amino acids. The CDR3 reads CASSLGAGMTSEQYF. The CDR3 DNA sequence: TGCGCCAGCAGCTTGGGAGCGGGAATGACCTCCGAGCAGTACTTC.

The V gene is TRBV30, the J gene TRBJ2-1, with TRBD2 matching over 12 bases. V lost 6 bases and J lost 4; bases outside the gene matches: 7. The germline CDR1 and CDR2 sequences are GTSNPN and SVGIG (reference sequence). The CDR3 has 15 residues. CDR3 bases: TGTGCCTGCCTACTTGGGACTAGCGGGTACAATGAGCAGTTCTTC. It is translated as CACLLGTSGYNEQFF.

This clonotype has at least ten counts. This chain links TRBV11-2 with TRBJ1-2; 10 bases are shared with TRBD1. CDR1 SGHAT and CDR2 FQNNGV come from the germline V gene. The CDR3 runs 15 residues. V shed 5 bases and J 4 bases; nucleotides not matched to a gene: 7. CDR3 sequence (DNA): TGTGCCAGCAGCGGCCGGACAGGGGGACTCTATGGCTACACCTTC. Translation: CASSGRTGGLYGYTF.

This clonotype has only a few counts. The chain joins TRBV13 to TRBJ1-3; D remains unclear. V lost 7 bases to trimming and J lost 0 bases, with 13 bases between them. This CDR3 region has 15 residues. The V gene's germline CDR1 is PRHDT and CDR2 FYEKMQ (reference sequence). The DNA for the CDR3 is TGTGCCAGCAACTCGTGGGCAGGCTCTGGAAACACCATATATTTT. It specifies CASNSWAGSGNTIYF.

This clonotype was recorded many times. J is TRBJ1-2 and V is TRBV29-1, with D unclear. This CDR3 has 13 amino acids. Trimming left V 6 bases short and J 7 bases short, with 18 bases between. Germline values: CDR1 SQVTM, CDR2 ANQGSEA. CDR3 amino acids: CSVSVYSGFGYTF. The CDR3 nucleotides read TGCAGCGTGAGTGTATATTCCGGGTTTGGCTACACCTTC.

Ten or more counts support this clonotype. The chain is built from TRBV28 and TRBJ1-4; possibly TRBD1 for D (6 bases). The length of the CDR3 is 15 residues. Germline CDR1 reads MDHEN; CDR2 reads SYDVKM. Trimming cost V 5 bases and J 8 bases, with 18 bases left between them. CDR3: CASSPGGRAWEKLFF. The CDR3 DNA reads TGTGCCAGCAGTCCCGGGGGCCGGGCTTGGGAAAAACTGTTTTTT.

In its sample, this clonotype was seen a few times. The rearrangement uses TRBV9 and TRBJ2-1; 8 nucleotides line up with TRBD2. Germline V lookup: CDR1 SGDLS, CDR2 YYNGEE. The V and J ends lost 4 bases and 8 bases, in that order; junction bases with no gene match: 8. CDR3 length: 14 amino acids. CDR3 sequence: CASSPPGREDEQFF. DNA for the CDR3: TGTGCCAGCAGCCCACCGGGGCGGGAGGATGAGCAGTTCTTC.

The genes are TRBV20-1 and TRBJ2-1; 14 nucleotides align to TRBD2. The CDR3 runs to 18 residues. Trimming removed 6 bases from V and 2 bases from J; junction bases left unmatched: 12. CDR1 is DFQATT and CDR2 is SNEGSKA in the germline V gene (reference sequence). CDR3 in amino acids: CSAPSGTSGRGTYNEQFF. CDR3 nucleotides: TGCAGTGCCCCCTCCGGGACTAGCGGGAGAGGGACCTACAATGAGCAGTTCTTC.

This clonotype was detected ten times or more. The V gene is TRBV10-3, the J gene TRBJ2-6; the D is unclear. Trimming took 2 bases from V and 0 from J, leaving 8 bases between them. CDR3 size: 16 residues. The germline gives CDR1 ENHRY, CDR2 SYGVKD. The CDR3 DNA follows: TGTGCCATCAGTGAGATGTGGACCTCTGGGGCCAACGTCCTGACTTTC. The encoded protein is CAISEMWTSGANVLTF.

Comments on this clonotype: The junction differs from germline at one of its ends, possibly a read error. The chain uses TRBV4-3 and TRBJ2-7, with 8 positions matching TRBD1. The CDR3 is 14 residues long. The germline CDR1 and CDR2 sequences are LGHNA and YSLEER. CDR3: CASSQRQGTYEQYF. The CDR3 nucleotides read TGCGCCAGCAGCCAAAGACAGGGGACCTATGAGCAGTACTTC.

In this sample, this clonotype turned up many times. J is TRBJ2-2 and V is TRBV18; maybe TRBD1 (5 bases). CDR1 and CDR2 from the germline V gene are KGHSH and LQKENI. Trimming stripped 8 bases from V and 1 base from J, with 8 bases between. The CDR3 loop spans 13 amino acids. The DNA of the CDR3 is TGTGCCAGCAGCCAGGGGAACACCGGGGAGCTGTTTTTT. It yields the protein CASSQGNTGELFF. The complete variable domain, with remaining parts taken from reference TRBV18 and TRBJ2-2, reads NAGVMQNPRHLVRRRGQEARLRCSPMKGHSHVYWYRQLPEEGLKFMVYLQKENIIDESGMPKERFSAEFPKEGPSILRIQQVVRGDSAAYFCASSQGNTGELFFGEGSRLTVL.

This clonotype was observed at least ten times. The V call is TRBV6-5, the J call TRBJ2-3; D uncertain. V was clipped by 2 bases and J by 4 bases, with 7 bases between them. The CDR3 has 13 residues. CDR1 is MNHEY, CDR2 SVGAGI, per germline. CDR3 sequence (DNA): TGTGCCAGCAGTTACCAACCGGCAGATACGCAGTATTTT. Translated: CASSYQPADTQYF.

The chain joins TRBV19 to TRBJ2-7; 13 nucleotides match TRBD2. The CDR3 runs to 12 residues. V lost 11 bases and J lost 6; bases outside the gene matches: 4. CDR1 LNHDA and CDR2 SQIVND come from the germline V gene (reference sequence). Here the CDR3 reads CASGLAGSEQYF. CDR3 nucleotides: TGTGCCTCGGGACTAGCGGGAAGCGAGCAGTACTTC.

This clonotype showed up many times. The CDR3 bases are TGTGCCAGCAGTTTAACCGGGACAGGGGGCAGGAAGGCAGGAGGGGAGCTGTTTTTT. Translation: CASSLTGTGGRKAGGELFF. The V gene is TRBV27, the J gene TRBJ2-2; 12 bases are shared with TRBD1. Germline CDR1 MNHEY, CDR2 SMNVEV (reference sequence). The CDR3 runs 19 residues. V gave up 2 bases and J gave up 8 bases; unmatched junction bases: 15.

This sequence joins TRBV7-6 and TRBJ2-7; 7 bases are shared with TRBD2. V dropped 3 bases and J dropped 6; count of bases not matched to a gene: 14. The CDR3 spans 16 residues. Germline V CDR1 and CDR2: SGHVS, FNYEAQ. CDR3 bases: TGTGCCAGCAGCTTTACTAGCGAGCCCCCGAGGGGCGAGCAGTACTTC. This codes for CASSFTSEPPRGEQYF.

This chain uses TRBV18 with TRBJ2-7, with D unclear. The CDR3 spans 15 residues. Per germline, CDR1 KGHSH and CDR2 LQKENI. Trimming left V 3 bases short and J 6 bases short, with 18 bases between. DNA for the CDR3: TGTGCCAGCTCACCTTCACCGGCAAATCGTTTCGAGCAGTACTTC. It codes for CASSPSPANRFEQYF.

This clonotype has a count of ten or more. The rearrangement links TRBV20-1 to TRBJ2-1; D may correspond to TRBD1 or TRBD2 (6 bases each). CDR3 length equals 15 residues. CDR1 and CDR2 (germline): DFQATT, SNEGSKA (reference sequence). The CDR3 is CSPKTGAGAANEQFF. As DNA, the CDR3 is TGCAGCCCCAAGACGGGAGCAGGGGCTGCGAATGAGCAGTTCTTC.

The chain combines TRBV25-1 with TRBJ2-4; TRBD2 matches at 12 bases. Germline V gene data show CDR1 as MGHDK and CDR2 as SYGVNS. The CDR3 covers 16 residues. V gave up 9 bases and J gave up 5 bases; unmatched junction bases: 11. The CDR3 protein is CASNQTSGRRENIQYF. CDR3 DNA sequence: TGTGCCAGTAATCAGACTAGCGGGAGAAGGGAAAACATTCAGTACTTC.

There are many counts of this clonotype. The rearrangement uses TRBV11-2 and TRBJ2-1, with 12 bases aligning to TRBD2. The V segment lost 5 bases and the J segment 8 bases; nucleotides outside the gene matches: 7. Germline CDR1 SGHAT, CDR2 FQNNGV. The CDR3 sequence is 15 residues long. The CDR3 nucleotides read TGTGCCAGCAGCCCCCCGACTAGCGGGAGCCATGAGCAGTTCTTC. Residues: CASSPPTSGSHEQFF.

V gene TRBV12-3 or TRBV12-4 combines with J gene TRBJ2-5, with D possibly matching TRBD1 (6 bases). Trimming pared 5 bases from V and 9 bases from J, leaving 28 bases between. There are 17 residues in the CDR3. This chain's CDR3 is CASSPFRRQALKQSQYF. CDR3 sequence (DNA): TGTGCCAGCAGTCCATTTAGACGACAGGCCCTGAAACAGTCCCAGTACTTC.